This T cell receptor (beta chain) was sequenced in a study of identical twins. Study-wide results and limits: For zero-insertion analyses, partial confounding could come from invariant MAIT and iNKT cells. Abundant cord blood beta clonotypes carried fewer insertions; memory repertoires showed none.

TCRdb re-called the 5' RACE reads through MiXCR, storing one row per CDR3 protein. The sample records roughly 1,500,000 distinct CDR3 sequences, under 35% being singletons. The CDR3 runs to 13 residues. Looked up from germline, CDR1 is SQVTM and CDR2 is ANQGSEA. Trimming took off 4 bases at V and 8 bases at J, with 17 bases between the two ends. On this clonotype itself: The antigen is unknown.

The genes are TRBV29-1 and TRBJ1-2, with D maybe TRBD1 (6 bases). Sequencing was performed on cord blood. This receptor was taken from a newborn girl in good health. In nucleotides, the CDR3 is TGCAGCGTTGCTGGGGGAACAGGGCAGGGCTACACCTTC. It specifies CSVAGGTGQGYTF.